This TCR beta chain was recorded in a study of cytomegalovirus exposure and HLA in healthy donors. PCR involved 60 Vbeta and 13 Jbeta primers. Assay: immunoSEQ multiplex PCR; the TCRdb copy retains only in-frame clones and omits some. The table lists 90,000 to 110,000 clones, about four fifths of them singletons. Regarding this clone: Its antigen is not known.

Points from the study as a whole: Rare sequences made up most TCRs, while some public TCRs were found in many donors.

Germline assignment: CDR1 MRHNA and CDR2 SNTAGT. Trimming removed 6 bases from V and 5 bases from J, with 11 bases in between. The CDR3 covers 13 residues. The sequenced sample consisted of PBMCs. The clonotype was recovered from a man aged 25 to 45 in good health and CMV-seronegative. The rearrangement joins TRBV6-4 to TRBJ2-1, with D unclear. CDR3 DNA: TGTGCCAGCAGCTTCGGGTTTCACAATGAGCAGTTCTTC. Amino acids: CASSFGFHNEQFF.